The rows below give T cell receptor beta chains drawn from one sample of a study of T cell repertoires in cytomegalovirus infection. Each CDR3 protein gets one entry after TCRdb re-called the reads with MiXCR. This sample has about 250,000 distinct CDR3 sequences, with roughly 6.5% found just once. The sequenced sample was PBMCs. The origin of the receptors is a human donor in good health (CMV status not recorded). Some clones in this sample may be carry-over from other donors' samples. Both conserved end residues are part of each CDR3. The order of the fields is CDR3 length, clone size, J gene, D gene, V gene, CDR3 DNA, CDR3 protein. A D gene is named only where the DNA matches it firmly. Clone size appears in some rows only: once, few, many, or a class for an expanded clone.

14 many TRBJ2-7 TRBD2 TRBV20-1 TGCAGTGCTAGTGACACTAGCGGGGTCCACGAGCAGTACTTC CSASDTSGVHEQYF
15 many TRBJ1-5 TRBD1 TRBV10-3 TGTGCCATCAGTGGGGATACCGGGACAGGAAAGCCCCAGCATTTT CAISGDTGTGKPQHF
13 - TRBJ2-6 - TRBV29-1 TGCAGCGTTGACACCTCTGGGGCCAACGTCCTGACTTTC CSVDTSGANVLTF
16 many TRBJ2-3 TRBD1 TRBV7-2 TGTGCCAGCAGGGGGACCGGGACAGGGGCAACAGATACGCAGTATTTT CASRGTGTGATDTQYF
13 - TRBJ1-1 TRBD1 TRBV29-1 TGCAGCGCCATGACAGGGGGCAGGGCTGAAGCTTTCTTT CSAMTGGRAEAFF
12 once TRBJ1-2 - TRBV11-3 TGTGCCAGCAGCTCCGCGGGGTTTGGCTACACCTTC CASSSAGFGYTF
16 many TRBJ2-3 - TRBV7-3 TGTGCCAGCAGCTTCTCTCGGCGCGGGGGCACAGATACGCAGTATTTT CASSFSRRGGTDTQYF
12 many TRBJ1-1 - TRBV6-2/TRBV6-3 TGTGCCAGCAGACCGAGGGGCACTGAAGCTTTCTTT CASRPRGTEAFF
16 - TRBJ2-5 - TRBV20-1 TGCAGTGCTAGTGGGTTGGGGCAGGGGCGAGGAGAGACCCAGTACTTC CSASGLGQGRGETQYF
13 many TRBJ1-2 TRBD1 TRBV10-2 TGCGCCAGCAGGTGGGACAGAAACTATGGCTACACCTTC CASRWDRNYGYTF